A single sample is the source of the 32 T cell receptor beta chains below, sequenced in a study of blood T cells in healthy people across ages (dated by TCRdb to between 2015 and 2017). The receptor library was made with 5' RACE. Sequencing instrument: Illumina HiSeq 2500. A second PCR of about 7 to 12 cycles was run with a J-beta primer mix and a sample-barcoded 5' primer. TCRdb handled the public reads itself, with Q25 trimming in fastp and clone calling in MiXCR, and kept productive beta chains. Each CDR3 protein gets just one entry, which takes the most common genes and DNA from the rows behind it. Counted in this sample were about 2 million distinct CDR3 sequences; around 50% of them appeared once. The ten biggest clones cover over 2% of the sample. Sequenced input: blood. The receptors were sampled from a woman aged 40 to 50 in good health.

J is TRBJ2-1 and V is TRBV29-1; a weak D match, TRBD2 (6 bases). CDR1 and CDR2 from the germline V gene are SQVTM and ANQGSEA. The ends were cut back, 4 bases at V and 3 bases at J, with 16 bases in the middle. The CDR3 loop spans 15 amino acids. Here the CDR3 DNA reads TGCAGCGTTGTGATAGGGGCGGGGATCTACAATGAGCAGTTCTTC. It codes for CSVVIGAGIYNEQFF.

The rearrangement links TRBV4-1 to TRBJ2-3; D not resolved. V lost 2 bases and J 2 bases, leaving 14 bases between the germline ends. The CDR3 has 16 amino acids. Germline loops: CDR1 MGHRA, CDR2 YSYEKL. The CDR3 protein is CASSQNPNLLTDTQYF. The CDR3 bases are TGCGCCAGCAGCCAAAACCCTAACCTTCTCACAGATACGCAGTATTTT.

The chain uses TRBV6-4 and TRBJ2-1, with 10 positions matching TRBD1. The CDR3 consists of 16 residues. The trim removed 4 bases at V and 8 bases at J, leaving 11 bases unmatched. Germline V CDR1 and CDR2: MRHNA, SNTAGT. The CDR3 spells CASSATGQGIRDEQFF. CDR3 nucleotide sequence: TGTGCCAGCAGTGCCACGGGACAGGGGATAAGGGATGAGCAGTTCTTC.

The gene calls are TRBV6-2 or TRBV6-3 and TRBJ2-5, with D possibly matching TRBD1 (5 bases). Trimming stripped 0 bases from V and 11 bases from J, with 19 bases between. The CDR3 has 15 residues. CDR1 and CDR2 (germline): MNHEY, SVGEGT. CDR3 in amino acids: CASSYSEQVLSEQYF. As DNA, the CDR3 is TGTGCCAGCAGTTACTCGGAACAGGTACTTTCGGAGCAGTACTTC.

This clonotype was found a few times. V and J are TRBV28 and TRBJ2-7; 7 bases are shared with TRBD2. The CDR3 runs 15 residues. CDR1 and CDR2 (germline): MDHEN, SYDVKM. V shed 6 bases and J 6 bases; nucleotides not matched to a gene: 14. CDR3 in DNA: TGTGCCAGCAGCCTTTTGGGGACTATCCGCCCCGAGCAGTACTTC. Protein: CASSLLGTIRPEQYF.

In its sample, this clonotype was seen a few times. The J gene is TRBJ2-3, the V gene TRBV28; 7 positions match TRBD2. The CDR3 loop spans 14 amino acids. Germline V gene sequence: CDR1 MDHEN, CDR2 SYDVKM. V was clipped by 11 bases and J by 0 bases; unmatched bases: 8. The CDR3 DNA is TGTGCCTCCAGGGAGGGCGGAAGCACAGATACGCAGTATTTT. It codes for CASREGGSTDTQYF.

CDR3 residues: CASSFGQPSNEKLFF. CDR3 DNA: TGTGCCAGCAGTTTCGGACAGCCTTCTAATGAAAAACTGTTTTTT. This chain uses TRBV7-9 with TRBJ1-4; a weak D match, TRBD1 (6 bases). Germline lookup yields CDR1 SEHNR and CDR2 FQNEAQ (reference sequence). Trimming took 6 bases from V and 3 from J, leaving 14 bases between them. This CDR3 has 15 amino acids.

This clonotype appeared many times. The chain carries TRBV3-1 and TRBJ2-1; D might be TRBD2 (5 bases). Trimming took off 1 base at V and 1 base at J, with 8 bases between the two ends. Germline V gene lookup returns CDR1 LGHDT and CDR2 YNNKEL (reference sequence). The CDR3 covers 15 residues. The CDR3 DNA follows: TGTGCCAGCAGCCAAGGGGAGTTTTCCTACAATGAGCAGTTCTTC. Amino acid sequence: CASSQGEFSYNEQFF.

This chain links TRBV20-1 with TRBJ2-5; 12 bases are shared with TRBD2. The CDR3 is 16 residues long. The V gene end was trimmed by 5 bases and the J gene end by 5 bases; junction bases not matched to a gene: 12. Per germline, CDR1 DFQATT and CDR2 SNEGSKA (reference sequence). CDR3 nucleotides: TGCAGTGCTGATGCCCGACGGACTAGCGGGGTTGAGACCCAGTACTTC. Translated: CSADARRTSGVETQYF.

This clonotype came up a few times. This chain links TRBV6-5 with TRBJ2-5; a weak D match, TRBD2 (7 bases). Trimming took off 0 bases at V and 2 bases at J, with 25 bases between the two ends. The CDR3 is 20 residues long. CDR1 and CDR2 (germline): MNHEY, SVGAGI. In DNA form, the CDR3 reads TGTGCCAGCAGTTACTCGAAGACTCTCGTGGCGGGGGCCAATCAAGAGACCCAGTACTTC. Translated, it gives CASSYSKTLVAGANQETQYF.

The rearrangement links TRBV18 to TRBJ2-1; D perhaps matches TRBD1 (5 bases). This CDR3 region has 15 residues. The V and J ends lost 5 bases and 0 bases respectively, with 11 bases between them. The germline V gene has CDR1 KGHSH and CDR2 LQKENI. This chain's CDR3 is CASSARAPSYNEQFF. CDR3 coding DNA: TGTGCCAGCTCAGCCAGGGCTCCCTCCTACAATGAGCAGTTCTTC.

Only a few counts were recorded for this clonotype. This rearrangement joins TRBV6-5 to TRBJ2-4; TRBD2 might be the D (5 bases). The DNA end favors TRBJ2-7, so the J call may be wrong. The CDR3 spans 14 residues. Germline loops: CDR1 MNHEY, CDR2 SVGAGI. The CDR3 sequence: CASSYEGRGNEQYF. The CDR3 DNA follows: TGTGCCAGCAGTTACGAGGGTAGAGGGAACGAGCAGTACTTC.

The CDR3 sequence: CASSYGEGPGQFF. The CDR3 DNA reads as TGTGCCAGCAGTTACGGGGAGGGGCCAGGGCAGTTCTTC. The chain couples TRBV6-5 to TRBJ2-1, with TRBD2 matching 7 bases. CDR1 is MNHEY, CDR2 SVGAGI, per germline. The CDR3 is 13 residues long. Losses at the gene ends were 2 bases for V and 12 bases for J; bases not matched to a gene: 7.

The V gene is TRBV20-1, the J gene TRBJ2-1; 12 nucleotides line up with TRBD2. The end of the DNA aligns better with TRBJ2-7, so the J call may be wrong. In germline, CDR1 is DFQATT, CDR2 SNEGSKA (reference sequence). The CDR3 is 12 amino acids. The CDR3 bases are TGCATACTAGCGGGGGGCGACAATGAGCAGTACTTC. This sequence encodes CILAGGDNEQYF.

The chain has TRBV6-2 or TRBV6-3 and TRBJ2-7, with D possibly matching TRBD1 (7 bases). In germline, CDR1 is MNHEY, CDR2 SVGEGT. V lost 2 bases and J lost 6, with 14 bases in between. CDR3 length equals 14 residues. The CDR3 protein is CASSYNRGGGEQYF. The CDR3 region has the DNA TGTGCCAGCAGTTACAACAGGGGAGGAGGCGAGCAGTACTTC.

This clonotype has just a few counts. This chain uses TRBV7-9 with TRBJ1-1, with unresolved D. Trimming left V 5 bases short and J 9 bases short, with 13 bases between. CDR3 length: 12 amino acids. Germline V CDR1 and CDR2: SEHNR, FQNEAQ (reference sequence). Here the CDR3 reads CASSKTSLQAFF. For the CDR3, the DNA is TGTGCCAGCAGCAAGACCTCCTTGCAAGCTTTCTTT.

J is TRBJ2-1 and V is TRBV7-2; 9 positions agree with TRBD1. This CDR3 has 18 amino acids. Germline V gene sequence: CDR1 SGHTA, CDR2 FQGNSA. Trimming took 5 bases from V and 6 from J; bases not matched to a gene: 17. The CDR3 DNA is TGTGCCAGCAGCGTACAGGGGGCGAACTATCGGGTAGTCAATGAGCAGTTCTTC. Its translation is CASSVQGANYRVVNEQFF.

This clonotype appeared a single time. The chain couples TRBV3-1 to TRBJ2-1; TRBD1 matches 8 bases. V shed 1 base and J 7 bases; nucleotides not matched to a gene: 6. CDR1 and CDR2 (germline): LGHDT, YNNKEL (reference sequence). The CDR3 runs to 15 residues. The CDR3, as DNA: TGTGCCAGCAGCCAAGTTGCAGGGGGCGTGAATGAGCAGTTCTTC. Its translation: CASSQVAGGVNEQFF.

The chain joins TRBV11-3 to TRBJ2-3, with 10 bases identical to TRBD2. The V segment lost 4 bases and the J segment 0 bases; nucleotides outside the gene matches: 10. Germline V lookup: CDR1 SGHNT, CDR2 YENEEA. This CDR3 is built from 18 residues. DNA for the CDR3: TGTGCCAGCAGCTCGGGACTAGCGTCAATTTCTAGCACAGATACGCAGTATTTT. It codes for CASSSGLASISSTDTQYF.

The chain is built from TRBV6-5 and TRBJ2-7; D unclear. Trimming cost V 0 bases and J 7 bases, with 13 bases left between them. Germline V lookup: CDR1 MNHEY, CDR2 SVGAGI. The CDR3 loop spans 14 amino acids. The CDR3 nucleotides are TGTGCCAGCAGTTACTCGACTCTTGGGGTTGAGCAGTACTTC. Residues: CASSYSTLGVEQYF.

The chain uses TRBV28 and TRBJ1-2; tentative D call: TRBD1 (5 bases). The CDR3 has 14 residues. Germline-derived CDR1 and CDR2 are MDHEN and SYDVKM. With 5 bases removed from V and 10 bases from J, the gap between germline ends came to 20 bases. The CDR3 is CASSGTRGVFSYTF. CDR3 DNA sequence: TGTGCCAGCAGTGGGACGCGGGGGGTTTTCTCCTACACCTTC.

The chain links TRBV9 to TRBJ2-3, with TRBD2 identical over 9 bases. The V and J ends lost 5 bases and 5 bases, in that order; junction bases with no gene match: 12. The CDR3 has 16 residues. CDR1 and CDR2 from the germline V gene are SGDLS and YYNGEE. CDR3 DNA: TGTGCCAGCAGGGAGACTCAGAGCGGGGGGTTAGATACGCAGTATTTT. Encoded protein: CASRETQSGGLDTQYF.

CDR3 protein: CASSLNTWSQESNEQFF. CDR3 bases: TGTGCCAGCAGCTTAAATACTTGGTCACAGGAGAGCAATGAGCAGTTCTTC. V and J are TRBV7-3 and TRBJ2-1, with D tentatively TRBD1 (5 bases). Germline values: CDR1 SGHTA, CDR2 FQGTGA. This CDR3 contains 17 residues. Trimming pared 1 base from V and 6 bases from J, leaving 19 bases between.

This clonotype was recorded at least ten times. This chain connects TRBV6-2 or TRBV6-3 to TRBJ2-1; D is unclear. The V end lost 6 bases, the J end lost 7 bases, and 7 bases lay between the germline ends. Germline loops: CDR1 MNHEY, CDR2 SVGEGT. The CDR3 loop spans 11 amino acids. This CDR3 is CASSPSNEQFF. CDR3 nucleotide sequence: TGTGCCAGCAGCCCCAGTAATGAGCAGTTCTTC.

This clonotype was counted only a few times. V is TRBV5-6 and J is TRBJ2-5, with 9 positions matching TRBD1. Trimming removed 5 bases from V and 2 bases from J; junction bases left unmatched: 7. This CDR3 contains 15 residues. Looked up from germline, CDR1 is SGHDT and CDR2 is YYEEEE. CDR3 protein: CASRIGQGNQETQYF. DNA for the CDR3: TGTGCCAGCAGGATCGGACAGGGGAATCAAGAGACCCAGTACTTC.

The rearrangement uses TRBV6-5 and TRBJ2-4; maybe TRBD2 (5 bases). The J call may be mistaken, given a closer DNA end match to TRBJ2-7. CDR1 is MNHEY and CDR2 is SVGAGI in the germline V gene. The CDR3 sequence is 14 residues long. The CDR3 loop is CASSYAMREYEQYF. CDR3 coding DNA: TGTGCCAGCAGTTACGCGATGAGGGAATACGAGCAGTACTTC.

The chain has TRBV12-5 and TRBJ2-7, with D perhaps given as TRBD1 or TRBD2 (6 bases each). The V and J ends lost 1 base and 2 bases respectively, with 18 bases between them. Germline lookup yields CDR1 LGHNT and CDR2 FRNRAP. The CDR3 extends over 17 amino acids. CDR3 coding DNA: TGTGCTAGTGGTTTGGATTTAACAGGGACTCTGCCCTACGAGCAGTACTTC. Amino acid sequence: CASGLDLTGTLPYEQYF. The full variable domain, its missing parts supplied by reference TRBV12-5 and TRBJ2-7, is DARVTQTPRHKVTEMGQEVTMRCQPILGHNTVFWYRQTMMQGLELLAYFRNRAPLDDSGMPKDRFSAEMPDATLATLKIQPSEPRDSAVYFCASGLDLTGTLPYEQYFGPGTRLTVT.

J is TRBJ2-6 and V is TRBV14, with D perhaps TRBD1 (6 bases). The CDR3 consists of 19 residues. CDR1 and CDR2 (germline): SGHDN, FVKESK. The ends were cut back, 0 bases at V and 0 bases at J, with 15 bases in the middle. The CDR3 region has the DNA TGTGCCAGCAGCCAAGATCTGACAGGCGACTTCTCTGGGGCCAACGTCCTGACTTTC. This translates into CASSQDLTGDFSGANVLTF.

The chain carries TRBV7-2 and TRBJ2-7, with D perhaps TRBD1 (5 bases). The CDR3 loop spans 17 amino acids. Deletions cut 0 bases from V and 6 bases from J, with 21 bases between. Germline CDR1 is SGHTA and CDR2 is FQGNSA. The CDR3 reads CASSLAAGNRVSSEQYF. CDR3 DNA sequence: TGTGCCAGCAGCTTAGCGGCAGGGAACCGAGTTTCGTCCGAGCAGTACTTC.

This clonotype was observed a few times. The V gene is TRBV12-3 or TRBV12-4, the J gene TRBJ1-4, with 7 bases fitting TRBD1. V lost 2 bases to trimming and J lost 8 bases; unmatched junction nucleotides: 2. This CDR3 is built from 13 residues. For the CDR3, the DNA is TGTGCCAGCAGTTTACGCAGGGGGGAAAAACTGTTTTTT. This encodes CASSLRRGEKLFF.

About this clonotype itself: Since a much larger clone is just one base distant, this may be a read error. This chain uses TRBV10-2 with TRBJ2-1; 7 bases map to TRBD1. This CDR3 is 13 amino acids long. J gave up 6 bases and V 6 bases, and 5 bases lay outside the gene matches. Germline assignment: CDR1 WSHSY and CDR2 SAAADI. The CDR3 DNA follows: TGCGCCAGCAGCGGACAGGACTGCAATGAGCAGTTCTTC. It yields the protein CASSGQDCNEQFF.

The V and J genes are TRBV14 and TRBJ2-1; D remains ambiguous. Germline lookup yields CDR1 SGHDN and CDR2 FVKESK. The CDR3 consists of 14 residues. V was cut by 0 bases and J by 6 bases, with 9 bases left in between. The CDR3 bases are TGTGCCAGCAGCCAAGATTTTCGGATCAATGAGCAGTTCTTC. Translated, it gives CASSQDFRINEQFF.